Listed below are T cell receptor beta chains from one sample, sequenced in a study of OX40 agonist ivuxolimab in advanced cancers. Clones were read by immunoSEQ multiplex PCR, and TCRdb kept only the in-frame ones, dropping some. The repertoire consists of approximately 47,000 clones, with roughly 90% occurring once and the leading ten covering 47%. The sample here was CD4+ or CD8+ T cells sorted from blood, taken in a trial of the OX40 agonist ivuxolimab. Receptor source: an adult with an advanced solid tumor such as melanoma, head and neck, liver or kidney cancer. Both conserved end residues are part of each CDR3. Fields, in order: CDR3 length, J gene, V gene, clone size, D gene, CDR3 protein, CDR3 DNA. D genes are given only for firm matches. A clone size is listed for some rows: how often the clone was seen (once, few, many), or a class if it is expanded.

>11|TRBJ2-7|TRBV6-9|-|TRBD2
CASRGAYEQYF
TGTGCCAGTCGGGGGGCCTACGAGCAGTACTTC
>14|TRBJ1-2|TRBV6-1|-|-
CASSDRVRENGYTF
TGTGCCAGCAGTGATCGGGTTAGGGAAAATGGCTACACCTTC
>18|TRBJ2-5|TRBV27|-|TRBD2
CASSPLLSGGISIETQYF
TGTGCCAGCTCTCCCCTTCTAAGCGGGGGTATAAGTATAGAGACCCAGTACTTC
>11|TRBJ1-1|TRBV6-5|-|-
CASSLSGMPFF
TGTGCCAGCAGCCTCAGTGGGATGCCTTTCTTT
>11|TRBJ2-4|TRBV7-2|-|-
CASSGENIQYF
TGTGCCAGCAGCGGCGAAAACATTCAGTACTTC
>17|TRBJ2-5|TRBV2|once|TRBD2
CASSDELAGGRGETQYF
TGTGCCAGCAGTGACGAGCTAGCGGGGGGAAGGGGAGAGACCCAGTACTTC
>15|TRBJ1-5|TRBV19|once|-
CASSRPGAGNQPQHF
TGTGCCAGTAGTCGGCCAGGGGCGGGCAATCAGCCCCAGCATTTT
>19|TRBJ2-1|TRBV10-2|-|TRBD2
CASSGVLVAGGLSYNEQFF
TGCGCCAGCAGTGGGGTTTTGGTAGCGGGGGGGCTTTCCTACAATGAGCAGTTCTTC
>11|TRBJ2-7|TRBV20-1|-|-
CSAAETGEQYF
TGCAGTGCTGCCGAAACCGGCGAGCAGTACTTC
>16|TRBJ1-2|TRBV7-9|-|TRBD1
CASSKPGTGTIYGYTF
TGTGCCAGCAGCAAACCCGGGACAGGCACTATCTATGGCTACACCTTC
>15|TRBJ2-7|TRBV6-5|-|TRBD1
CASSYGTGGAYEQYF
TGTGCCAGCAGTTACGGGACAGGGGGGGCCTACGAGCAGTACTTC
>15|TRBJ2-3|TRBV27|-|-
CATSIRAVPTDTQYF
TGTGCCACCAGTATAAGGGCCGTACCGACAGATACGCAGTATTTT
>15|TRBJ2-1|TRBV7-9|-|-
CASSLVEVSYNEQFF
TGTGCCAGCAGCTTAGTTGAGGTCAGCTACAATGAGCAGTTCTTC
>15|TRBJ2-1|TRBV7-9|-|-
CASSFETGLLGEQFF
TGTGCCAGCAGCTTCGAGACAGGTCTTTTGGGGGAGCAGTTCTTC
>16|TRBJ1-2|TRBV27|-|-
CASSSLTGKPNYGYTF
TGTGCCAGCAGTTCTCTCACAGGGAAACCTAACTATGGCTACACCTTC
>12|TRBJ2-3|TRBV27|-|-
CATGAAGATQYF
TGTGCCACCGGGGCGGCCGGGGCAACGCAGTATTTT
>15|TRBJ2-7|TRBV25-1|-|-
CASSEWNDRGYEQYF
TGTGCCAGCAGTGAATGGAATGACAGAGGCTACGAGCAGTACTTC
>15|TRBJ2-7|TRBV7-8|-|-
CASSLAAGNIYEQYF
TGTGCCAGCAGCTTAGCGGCAGGGAATATTTACGAGCAGTACTTC
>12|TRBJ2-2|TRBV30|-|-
CAWSRVTGELFF
TGTGCCTGGAGTCGTGTGACCGGGGAGCTGTTTTTT
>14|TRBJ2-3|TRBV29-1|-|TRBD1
CSVRGQGGGDTQYF
TGCAGCGTCCGGGGACAGGGTGGGGGAGATACGCAGTATTTT
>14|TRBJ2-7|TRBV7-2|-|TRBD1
CASSWDRGSYEQYF
TGTGCCAGCAGTTGGGACAGGGGCTCCTACGAGCAGTACTTC
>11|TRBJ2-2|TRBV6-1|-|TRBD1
CASSGTGTPAF
TGTGCCAGCTCAGGGACAGGAACCCCTGCTTTT
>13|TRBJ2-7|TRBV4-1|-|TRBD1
CASSPGGSYEQYF
TGCGCCAGCAGCCCAGGGGGCTCCTACGAGCAGTACTTC
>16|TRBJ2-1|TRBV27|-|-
CASSSLWDFSYNEQFF
TGTGCCAGCAGTTCCCTATGGGATTTCTCCTACAATGAGCAGTTCTTC
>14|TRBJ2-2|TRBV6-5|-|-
CASREGGNTGELFF
TGTGCCAGCAGGGAGGGGGGGAACACCGGGGAGCTGTTTTTT
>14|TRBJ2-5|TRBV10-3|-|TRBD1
CAISESTGSETQYF
TGTGCCATCAGTGAGTCGACAGGGTCCGAGACCCAGTACTTC
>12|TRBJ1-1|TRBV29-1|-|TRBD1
CSVRTGNTEAFF
TGCAGCGTTAGGACAGGGAACACTGAAGCTTTCTTT
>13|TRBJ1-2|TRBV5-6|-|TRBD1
CASSLWDSAGYTF
TGTGCCAGCAGCTTGTGGGACAGCGCCGGCTACACCTTC
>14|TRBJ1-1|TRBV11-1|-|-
CASSLHGQNTEAFF
TGTGCCAGCAGCTTACACGGACAGAACACTGAAGCTTTCTTT
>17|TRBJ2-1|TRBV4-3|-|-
CASSQDGGHMIRNEQFF
TGCGCCAGCAGCCAAGATGGAGGACACATGATTCGGAATGAGCAGTTCTTC
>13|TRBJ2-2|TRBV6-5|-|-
CASSYGDAGELFF
TGTGCCAGCAGTTACGGGGACGCCGGGGAGCTGTTTTTT
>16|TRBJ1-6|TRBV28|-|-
CASSLMIRDGHSPLHF
TGTGCCAGCAGTTTAATGATCCGGGACGGGCATTCACCCCTCCACTTT
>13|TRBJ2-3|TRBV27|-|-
CASSSTGMDTQYF
TGTGCCAGCAGTTCTACAGGGATGGATACGCAGTATTTT
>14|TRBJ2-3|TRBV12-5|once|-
CASGNRRDGDTQYF
TGTGCTAGTGGCAATAGACGTGATGGAGATACGCAGTATTTT
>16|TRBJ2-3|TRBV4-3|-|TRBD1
CASSQDGRGLTDTQYF
TGCGCCAGCAGCCAAGACGGCAGGGGGCTGACAGATACGCAGTATTTT
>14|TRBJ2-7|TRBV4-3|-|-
CASSHLGSSYEQYF
TGCGCCAGCAGCCATTTGGGGTCTTCCTACGAGCAGTACTTC
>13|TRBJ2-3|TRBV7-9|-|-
CATRGGGTDTQYF
TGTGCCACCAGGGGGGGCGGCACAGATACGCAGTATTTT
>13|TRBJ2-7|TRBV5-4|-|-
CASSYGTPYEQYF
TGTGCCAGCAGCTACGGGACACCCTACGAGCAGTACTTC
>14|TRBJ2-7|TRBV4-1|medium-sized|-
CASSQDARPEEQYF
TGCGCCAGCAGCCAAGACGCCAGGCCGGAGGAGCAGTACTTC
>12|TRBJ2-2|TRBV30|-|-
CAGQEDTGELFF
TGTGCCGGGCAGGAGGACACCGGGGAGCTGTTTTTT
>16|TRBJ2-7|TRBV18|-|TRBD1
CASSQRPGTGVHEQYF
TGTGCCAGCTCACAGAGGCCCGGGACAGGGGTCCACGAGCAGTACTTC
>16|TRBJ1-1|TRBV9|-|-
CASTASDSDLNTEAFF
TGTGCCAGTACCGCCTCGGACAGTGATTTGAACACTGAAGCTTTCTTT
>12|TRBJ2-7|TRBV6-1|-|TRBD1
CATTTGLYEQYF
TGTGCCACGACGACAGGGTTGTACGAGCAGTACTTC
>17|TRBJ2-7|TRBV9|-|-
CASSQFDDTGFSYEQYF
TGTGCCAGCAGTCAGTTCGACGATACAGGGTTCTCCTACGAGCAGTACTTC
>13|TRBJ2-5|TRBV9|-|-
CASSVGALGTQYF
TGTGCCAGCAGCGTAGGAGCACTCGGGACCCAGTACTTC